The sample holds many counts of the clone carrying this T cell receptor (beta chain). What it binds is unknown. Time point of the sample: persistent/refractory GD, antithyroid drugs over 5 years with positive TRAb. Generation of the TCR library employed RNA extracted from PBMCs. These data are taken from a study of regulatory T cells in long-lasting Graves disease. Study-level findings and limits: TCR diversity was lower in persistent than newly diagnosed Graves' disease.

The authors built TCR beta libraries using iRepertoire HTBI primers and Arm-PCR of CDR3 regions. TCRdb used MiXCR to reprocess the multiplex PCR reads, holding one entry per CDR3 protein. Of some 330,000 distinct CDR3 sequences listed, 20% to 25% are singletons. Germline CDR1 reads MDHEN; CDR2 reads SYDVKM. This CDR3 has 14 residues. J gave up 4 bases and V 6 bases, and 7 bases lay outside the gene matches. The material was peripheral blood mononuclear cells (PBMCs), obtained when the disease was refractory, from a patient treated with antithyroid drugs. This chain uses TRBV28 with TRBJ1-1; TRBD1 matches 8 bases. The TCR sequence derives from a woman in her thirties or forties with Graves disease. The CDR3 DNA follows: TGTGCCAGCAGCTTCCTCACAGGGGGCACTGAAGCTTTCTTT. Protein: CASSFLTGGTEAFF.